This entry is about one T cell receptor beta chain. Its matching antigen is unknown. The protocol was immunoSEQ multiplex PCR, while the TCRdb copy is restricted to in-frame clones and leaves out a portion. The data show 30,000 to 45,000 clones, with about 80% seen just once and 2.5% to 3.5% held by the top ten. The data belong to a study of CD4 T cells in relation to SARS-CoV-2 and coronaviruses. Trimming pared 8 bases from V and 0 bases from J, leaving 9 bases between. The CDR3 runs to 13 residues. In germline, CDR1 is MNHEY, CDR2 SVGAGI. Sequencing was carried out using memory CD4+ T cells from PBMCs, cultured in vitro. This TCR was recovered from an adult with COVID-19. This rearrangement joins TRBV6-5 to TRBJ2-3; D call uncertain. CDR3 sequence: CASCTSSTDTQYF. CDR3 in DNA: TGTGCCAGCTGTACGAGTAGCACAGATACGCAGTATTTT.